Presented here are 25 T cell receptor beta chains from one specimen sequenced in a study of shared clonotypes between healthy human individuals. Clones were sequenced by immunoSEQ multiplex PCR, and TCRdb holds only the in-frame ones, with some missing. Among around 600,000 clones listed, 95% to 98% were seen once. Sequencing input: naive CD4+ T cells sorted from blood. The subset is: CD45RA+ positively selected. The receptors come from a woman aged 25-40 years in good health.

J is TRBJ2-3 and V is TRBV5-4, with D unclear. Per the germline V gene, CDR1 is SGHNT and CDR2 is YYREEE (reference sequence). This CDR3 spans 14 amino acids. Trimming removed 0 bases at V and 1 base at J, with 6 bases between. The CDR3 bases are TGTGCCAGCAGCTTGGCGGCCCGCACAGATACGCAGTATTTT. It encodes CASSLAARTDTQYF.

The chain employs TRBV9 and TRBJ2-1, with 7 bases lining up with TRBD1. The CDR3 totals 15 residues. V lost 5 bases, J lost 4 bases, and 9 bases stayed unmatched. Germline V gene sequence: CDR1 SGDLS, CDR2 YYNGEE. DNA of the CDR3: TGTGCCAGCAGGGCACCCGGGACAGAGTACAATGAGCAGTTCTTC. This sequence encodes CASRAPGTEYNEQFF.

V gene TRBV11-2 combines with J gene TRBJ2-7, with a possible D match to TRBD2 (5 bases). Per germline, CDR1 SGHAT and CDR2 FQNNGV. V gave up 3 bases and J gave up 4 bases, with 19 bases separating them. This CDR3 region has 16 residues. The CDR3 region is CASSFQLIGGGYEQYF. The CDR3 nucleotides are TGTGCCAGCAGCTTTCAGCTTATTGGAGGCGGGTACGAGCAGTACTTC.

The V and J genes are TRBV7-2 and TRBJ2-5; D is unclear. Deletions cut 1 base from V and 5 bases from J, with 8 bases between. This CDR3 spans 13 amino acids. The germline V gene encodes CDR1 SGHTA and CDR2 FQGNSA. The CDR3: CASSLGAVETQYF. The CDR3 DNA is TGTGCCAGCAGCTTAGGCGCTGTGGAGACCCAGTACTTC.

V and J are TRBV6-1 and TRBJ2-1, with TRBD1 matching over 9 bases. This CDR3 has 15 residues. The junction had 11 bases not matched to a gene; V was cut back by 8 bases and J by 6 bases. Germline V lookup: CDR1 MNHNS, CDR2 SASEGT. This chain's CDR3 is CASGSWTGVGNEQFF. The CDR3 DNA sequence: TGTGCCAGCGGGTCGTGGACAGGGGTGGGCAATGAGCAGTTCTTC.

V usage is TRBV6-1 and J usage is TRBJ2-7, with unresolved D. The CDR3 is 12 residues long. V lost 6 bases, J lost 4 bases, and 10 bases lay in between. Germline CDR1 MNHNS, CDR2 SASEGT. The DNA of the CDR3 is TGTGCCAGCAGCGAGCAAGTTTACGAGCAGTACTTC. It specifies CASSEQVYEQYF.

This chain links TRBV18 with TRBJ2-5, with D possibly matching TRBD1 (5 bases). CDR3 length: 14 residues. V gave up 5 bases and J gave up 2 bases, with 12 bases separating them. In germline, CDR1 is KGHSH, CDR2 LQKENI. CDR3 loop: CASSNQRGQETQYF. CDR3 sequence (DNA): TGTGCCAGCTCAAACCAAAGGGGACAAGAGACCCAGTACTTC. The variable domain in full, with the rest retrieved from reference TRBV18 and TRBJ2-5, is NAGVMQNPRHLVRRRGQEARLRCSPMKGHSHVYWYRQLPEEGLKFMVYLQKENIIDESGMPKERFSAEFPKEGPSILRIQQVVRGDSAAYFCASSNQRGQETQYFGPGTRLLVL.

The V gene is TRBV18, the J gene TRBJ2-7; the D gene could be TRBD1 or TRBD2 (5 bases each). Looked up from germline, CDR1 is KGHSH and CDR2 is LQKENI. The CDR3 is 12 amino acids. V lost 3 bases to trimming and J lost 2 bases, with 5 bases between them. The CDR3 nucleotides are TGTGCCAGCTCACCGGGGGCCTACGAGCAGTACTTC. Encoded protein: CASSPGAYEQYF.

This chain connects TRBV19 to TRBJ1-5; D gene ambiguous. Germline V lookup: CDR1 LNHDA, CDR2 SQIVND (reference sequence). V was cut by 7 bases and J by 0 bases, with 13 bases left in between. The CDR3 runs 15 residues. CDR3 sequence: CASIGEAYSNQPQHF. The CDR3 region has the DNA TGTGCCAGTATTGGGGAAGCCTATAGCAATCAGCCCCAGCATTTT.

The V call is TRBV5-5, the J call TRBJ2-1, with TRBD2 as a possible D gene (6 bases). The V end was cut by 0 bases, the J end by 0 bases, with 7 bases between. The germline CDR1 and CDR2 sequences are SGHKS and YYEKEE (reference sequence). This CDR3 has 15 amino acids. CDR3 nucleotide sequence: TGTGCCAGCAGCTTGGTCGGGAGCTCCTACAATGAGCAGTTCTTC. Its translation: CASSLVGSSYNEQFF.

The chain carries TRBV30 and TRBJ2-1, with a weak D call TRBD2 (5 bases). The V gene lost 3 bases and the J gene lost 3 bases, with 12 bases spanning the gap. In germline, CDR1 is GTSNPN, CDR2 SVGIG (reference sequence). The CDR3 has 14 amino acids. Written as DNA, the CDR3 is TGTGCCTGGAGGGGCTCTGCGGGCTACAATGAGCAGTTCTTC. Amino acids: CAWRGSAGYNEQFF.

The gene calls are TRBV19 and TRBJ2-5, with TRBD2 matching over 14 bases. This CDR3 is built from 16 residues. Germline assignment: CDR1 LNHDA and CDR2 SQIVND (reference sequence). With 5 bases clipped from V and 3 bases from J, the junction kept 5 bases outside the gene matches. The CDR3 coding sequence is TGTGCCAGTAGTCGGGGACTAGCGGGAGTTGAAGAGACCCAGTACTTC. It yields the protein CASSRGLAGVEETQYF.

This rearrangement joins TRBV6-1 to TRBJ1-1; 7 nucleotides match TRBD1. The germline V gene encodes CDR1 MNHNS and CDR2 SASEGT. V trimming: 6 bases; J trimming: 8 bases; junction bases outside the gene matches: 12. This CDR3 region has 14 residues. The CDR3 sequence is CASRFDRDGLEAFF. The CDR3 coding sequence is TGTGCCAGCAGGTTTGACAGGGACGGCCTCGAAGCTTTCTTT.

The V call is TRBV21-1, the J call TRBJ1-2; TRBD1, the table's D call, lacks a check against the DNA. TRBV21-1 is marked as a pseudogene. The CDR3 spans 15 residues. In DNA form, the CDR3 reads TGTGCCAGCAGCAAAGGCCCAGGGGGTAACTATGGCTACACCTTC. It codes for CASSKGPGGNYGYTF.

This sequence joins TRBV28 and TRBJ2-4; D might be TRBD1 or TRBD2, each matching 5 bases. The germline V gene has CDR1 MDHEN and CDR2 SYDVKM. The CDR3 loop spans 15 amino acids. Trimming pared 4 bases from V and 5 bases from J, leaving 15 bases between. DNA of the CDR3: TGTGCCAGCAGTTACCAATGGGGACGCCAAAACATTCAGTACTTC. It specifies CASSYQWGRQNIQYF.

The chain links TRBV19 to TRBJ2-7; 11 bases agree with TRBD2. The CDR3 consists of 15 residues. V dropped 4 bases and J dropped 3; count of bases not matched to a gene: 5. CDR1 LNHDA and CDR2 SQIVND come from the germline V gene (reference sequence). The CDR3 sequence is CASSSILAGVYEQYF. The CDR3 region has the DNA TGTGCCAGTAGTAGCATACTAGCGGGAGTCTACGAGCAGTACTTC.

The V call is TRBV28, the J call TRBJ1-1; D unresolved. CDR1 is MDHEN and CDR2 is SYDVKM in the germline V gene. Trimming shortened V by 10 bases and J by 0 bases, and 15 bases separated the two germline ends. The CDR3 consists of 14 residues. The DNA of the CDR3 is TGTGCCACCGCCCGGCTGAGTATGAACACTGAAGCTTTCTTT. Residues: CATARLSMNTEAFF.

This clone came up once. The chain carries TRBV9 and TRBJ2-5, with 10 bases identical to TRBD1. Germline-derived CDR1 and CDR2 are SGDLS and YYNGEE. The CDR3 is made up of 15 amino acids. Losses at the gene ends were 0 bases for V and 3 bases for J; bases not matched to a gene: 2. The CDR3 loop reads CASSVAGTGEETQYF. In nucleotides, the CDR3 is TGTGCCAGCAGCGTAGCTGGGACAGGGGAAGAGACCCAGTACTTC. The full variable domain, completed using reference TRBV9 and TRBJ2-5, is DSGVTQTPKHLITATGQRVTLRCSPRSGDLSVYWYQQSLDQGLQFLIQYYNGEERAKGNILERFSAQQFPDLHSELNLSSLELGDSALYFCASSVAGTGEETQYFGPGTRLLVL.

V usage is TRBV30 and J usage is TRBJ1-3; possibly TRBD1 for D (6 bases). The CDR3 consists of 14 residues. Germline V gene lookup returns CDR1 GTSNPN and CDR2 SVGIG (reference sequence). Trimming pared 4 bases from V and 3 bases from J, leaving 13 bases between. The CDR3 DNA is TGTGCCTGGAACTTAGGGGGGAATGGAAACACCATATATTTT. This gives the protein CAWNLGGNGNTIYF.

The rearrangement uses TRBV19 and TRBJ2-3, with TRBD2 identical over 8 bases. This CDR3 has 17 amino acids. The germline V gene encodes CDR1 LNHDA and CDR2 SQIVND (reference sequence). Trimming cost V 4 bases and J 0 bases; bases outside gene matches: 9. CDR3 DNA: TGTGCCAGTAGTACCACTAGCGGCCTGTCCAGCACAGATACGCAGTATTTT. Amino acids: CASSTTSGLSSTDTQYF.

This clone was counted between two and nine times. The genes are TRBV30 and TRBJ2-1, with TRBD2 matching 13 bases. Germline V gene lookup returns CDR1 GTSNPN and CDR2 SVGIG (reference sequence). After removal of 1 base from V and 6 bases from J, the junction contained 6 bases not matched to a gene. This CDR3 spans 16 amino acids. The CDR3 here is CAWSGGRTSGSNEQFF. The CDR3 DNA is TGTGCCTGGAGTGGGGGTCGGACTAGCGGGAGCAATGAGCAGTTCTTC.

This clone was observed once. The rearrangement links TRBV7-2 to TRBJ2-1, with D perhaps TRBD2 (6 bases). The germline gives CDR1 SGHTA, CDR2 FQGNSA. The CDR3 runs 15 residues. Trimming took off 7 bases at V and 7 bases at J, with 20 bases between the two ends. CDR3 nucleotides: TGTGCCAGCACCTCAGTGGGGAGAGGAGGGAATGAGCAGTTCTTC. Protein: CASTSVGRGGNEQFF.

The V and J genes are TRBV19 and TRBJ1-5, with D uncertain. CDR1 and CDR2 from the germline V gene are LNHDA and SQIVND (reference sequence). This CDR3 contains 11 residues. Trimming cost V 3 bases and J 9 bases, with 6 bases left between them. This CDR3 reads CASSITGPQHF. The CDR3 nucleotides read TGTGCCAGTAGTATTACGGGGCCCCAGCATTTT.

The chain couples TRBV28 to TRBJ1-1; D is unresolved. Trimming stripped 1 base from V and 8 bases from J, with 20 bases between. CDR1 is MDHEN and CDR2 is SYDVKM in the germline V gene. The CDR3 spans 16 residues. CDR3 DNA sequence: TGTGCCAGCAGTTTATCTCAAACCGGGGTCCGGCGAGAAGCTTTCTTT. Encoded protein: CASSLSQTGVRREAFF.

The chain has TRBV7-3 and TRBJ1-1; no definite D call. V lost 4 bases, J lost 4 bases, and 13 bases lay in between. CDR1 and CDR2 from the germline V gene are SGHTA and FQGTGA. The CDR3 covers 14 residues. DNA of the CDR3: TGTGCCAGCAGCTCCGGTCCTTGGATCACTGAAGCTTTCTTT. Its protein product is CASSSGPWITEAFF.